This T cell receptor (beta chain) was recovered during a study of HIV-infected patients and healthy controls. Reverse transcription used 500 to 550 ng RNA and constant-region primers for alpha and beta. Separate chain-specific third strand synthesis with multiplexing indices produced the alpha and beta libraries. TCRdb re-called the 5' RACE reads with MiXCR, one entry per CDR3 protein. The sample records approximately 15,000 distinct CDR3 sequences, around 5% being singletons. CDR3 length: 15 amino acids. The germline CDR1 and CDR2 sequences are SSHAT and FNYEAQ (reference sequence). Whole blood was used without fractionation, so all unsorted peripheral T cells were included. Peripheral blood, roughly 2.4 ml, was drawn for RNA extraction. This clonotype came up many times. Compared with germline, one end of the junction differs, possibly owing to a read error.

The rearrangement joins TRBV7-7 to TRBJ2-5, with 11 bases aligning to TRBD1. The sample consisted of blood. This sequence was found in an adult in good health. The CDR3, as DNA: TGTGCTAGCAGCCCCTGGGACAGGGGGCAAGAGACCCAGTACTTC. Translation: CASSPWDRGQETQYF.